The 5 T cell receptor beta chains below were found in one sample sequenced in a study of blood T cell repertoires in COVID-19. Generated by immunoSEQ multiplex PCR, the TCRdb table keeps only in-frame clones and is missing some. The sample includes fewer than 500,000 clones, over 75% of them seen just once. Sequencing input: PBMCs or T cells enriched from blood (not recorded which). Receptor source: a man aged 30-40 years who had recovered from COVID-19.

The chain carries TRBV27 and TRBJ1-2; no clear D gene. CDR1 and CDR2 from the germline V gene are MNHEY and SMNVEV (reference sequence). Trimming shortened V by 4 bases and J by 7 bases, and 13 bases separated the two germline ends. The CDR3 is made up of 13 amino acids. The CDR3 bases are TGTGCCAGCAGTTCTCGAGGTTTGCCTGGCTACACCTTC. Residues: CASSSRGLPGYTF.

The V and J genes are TRBV21-1 and TRBJ2-2; the D segment call TRBD2 is taken from the table without a DNA check. TRBV21-1 constitutes a pseudogene. This CDR3 is built from 13 residues. The CDR3 coding sequence is TGTGCCAGCAGCAAAGCAAGGGAGGGGGAGCTGTTTTTT. Translating gives CASSKAREGELFF.

The chain links TRBV19 to TRBJ2-5, with 7 nucleotides matching TRBD2. The CDR3 loop spans 15 amino acids. Germline CDR1 LNHDA, CDR2 SQIVND (reference sequence). The ends lost 5 bases at V and 3 bases at J; junction bases unmatched: 9. The CDR3 DNA follows: TGTGCCAGTAGTTCCCTGGGGGGGGGTGAAGAGACCCAGTACTTC. Protein sequence: CASSSLGGGEETQYF.

This chain joins TRBV18 and TRBJ2-2; 9 bases map to TRBD1. This CDR3 has 18 residues. The J segment lost 2 bases and the V segment lost 2 bases, leaving 9 bases of the junction unmatched. The germline gives CDR1 KGHSH, CDR2 LQKENI. The CDR3 spells CASSPWTGVITNTGELFF. The CDR3, as DNA: TGTGCCAGCTCACCATGGACAGGGGTGATAACTAACACCGGGGAGCTGTTTTTT.

This clone was recorded once. This chain joins TRBV7-2 and TRBJ1-3, with D tentatively TRBD1 (6 bases). V lost 2 bases and J 4 bases, leaving 12 bases between the germline ends. The CDR3 length is 15 residues. In germline, CDR1 is SGHTA, CDR2 FQGNSA. CDR3 in amino acids: CASSLYQGQGNTIYF. The DNA for the CDR3 is TGTGCCAGCAGCTTATATCAGGGGCAAGGAAACACCATATATTTT.